The sequence of this TCR beta chain was determined in a study of T cells in Graves' hyperthyroidism and ophthalmopathy. Whole-study context: At the time of initial diagnosis and before any treatment, peripheral blood was collected.

Findings of the study overall: The majority of expanded thyroid clonotypes above 0.001 also appeared in blood. From stable hyperthyroidism, ophthalmopathy was set apart by a 13 V-J model.

Regarding this clonotype: Its specificity is not known.

Source material for PBMCs was around 10 ml fresh peripheral blood. Amplified TCR beta CDR3 regions derived from RNA transcripts. The study used the HTBI primer set for a first-round RT-PCR of the TCR CDR3. TCRdb re-derived calls from the multiplex PCR reads in MiXCR, one entry per CDR3 protein. Of approximately 320,000 distinct CDR3 sequences in the sample, 16% are singletons; the top ten hold approximately 33%. V lost 7 bases, J lost 8 bases, and 16 bases stayed unmatched. This CDR3 comprises 16 residues. The sequence was obtained from a man younger than 40 with Graves' hyperthyroidism. The specimen sequenced was blood. V and J are TRBV12-3 or TRBV12-4 and TRBJ2-1, with TRBD1 matching over 8 bases. CDR3 DNA: TGTGCCAGCACTTCCCATGGACAGGGAAGTGGCGATGAGCAGTTCTTC. This codes for CASTSHGQGSGDEQFF.